The entry that follows covers one TCR beta chain sequence. Its antigen remains unidentified. The V end lost 2 bases, the J end lost 2 bases, and 8 bases lay between the germline ends. The CDR3 contains 14 residues. CDR1 is SGHVS and CDR2 is FNYEAQ in the germline V gene. Donors comprised healthy HIV-negative adults lacking recent acute infections or vaccinations. Subsets obtained from CD4+ cells comprised CD45RA+ naive and CD45RA-negative memory cells. This was a deep-level run. Measured with immunoSEQ multiplex PCR; TCRdb has only the in-frame clones, and not every one. The sample lists roughly 2.2 million clones; just over 90% were seen once. This sample was taken from a study of shared clonotypes between healthy human individuals. Overall study results and limits: In having few donors, the study represented limited genetic and exposure-history diversity.

The TCR was taken from a man between 18 and 29 years old in good health. Some clones in this sample may be carry-over from other donors' samples. The sequencing sample was made of naive CD4+ T cells from PBMCs. The subset: CD45RA+ positively selected. This chain links TRBV7-6 with TRBJ2-3; D gene ambiguous. CDR3 loop: CASSLNGVTDTQYF. As DNA, the CDR3 is TGTGCCAGCAGCTTAAACGGAGTCACAGATACGCAGTATTTT.